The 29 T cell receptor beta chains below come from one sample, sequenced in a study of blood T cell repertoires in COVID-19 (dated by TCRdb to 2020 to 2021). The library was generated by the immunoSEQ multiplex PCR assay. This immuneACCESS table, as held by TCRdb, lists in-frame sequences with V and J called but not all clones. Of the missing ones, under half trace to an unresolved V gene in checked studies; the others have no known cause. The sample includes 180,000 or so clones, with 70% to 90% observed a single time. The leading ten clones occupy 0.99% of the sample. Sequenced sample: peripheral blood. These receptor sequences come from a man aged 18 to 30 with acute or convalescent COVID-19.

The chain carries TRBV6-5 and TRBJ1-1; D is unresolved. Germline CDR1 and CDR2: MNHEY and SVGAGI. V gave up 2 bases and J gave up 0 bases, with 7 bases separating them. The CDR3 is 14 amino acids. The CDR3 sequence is CASSYNLLNTEAFF. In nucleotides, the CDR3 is TGTGCCAGCAGTTACAATCTCTTGAACACTGAAGCTTTCTTT.

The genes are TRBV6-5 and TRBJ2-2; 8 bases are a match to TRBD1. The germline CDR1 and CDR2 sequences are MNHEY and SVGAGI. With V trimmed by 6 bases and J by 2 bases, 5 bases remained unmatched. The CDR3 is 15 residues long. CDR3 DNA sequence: TGTGCCAGCAGCCAGGACAGGGACAACACCGGGGAGCTGTTTTTT. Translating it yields CASSQDRDNTGELFF.

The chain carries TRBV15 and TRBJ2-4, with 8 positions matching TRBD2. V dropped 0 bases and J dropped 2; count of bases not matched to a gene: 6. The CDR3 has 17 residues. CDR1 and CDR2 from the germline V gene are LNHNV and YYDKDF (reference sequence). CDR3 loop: CATSRDRSGGPKNIQYF. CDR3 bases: TGTGCCACCAGCAGAGATCGCAGCGGGGGACCCAAAAACATTCAGTACTTC.

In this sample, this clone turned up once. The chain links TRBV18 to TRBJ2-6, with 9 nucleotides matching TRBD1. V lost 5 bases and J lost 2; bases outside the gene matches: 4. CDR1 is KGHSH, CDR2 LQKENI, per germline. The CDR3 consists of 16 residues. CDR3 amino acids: CASSSTGGAGANVLTF. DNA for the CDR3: TGTGCCAGCTCATCCACAGGGGGCGCTGGGGCCAACGTCCTGACTTTC.

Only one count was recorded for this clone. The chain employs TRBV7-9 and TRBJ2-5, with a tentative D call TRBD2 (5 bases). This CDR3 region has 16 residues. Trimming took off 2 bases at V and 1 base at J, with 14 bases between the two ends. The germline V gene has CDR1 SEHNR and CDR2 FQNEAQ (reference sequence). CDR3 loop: CASSLTPSGTQETQYF. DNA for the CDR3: TGTGCCAGCAGCTTAACCCCCAGCGGAACCCAAGAGACCCAGTACTTC.

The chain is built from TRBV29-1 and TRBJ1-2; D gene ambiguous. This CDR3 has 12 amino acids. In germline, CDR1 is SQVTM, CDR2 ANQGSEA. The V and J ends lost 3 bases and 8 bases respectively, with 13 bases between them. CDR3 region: CSVDDGSGGYTF. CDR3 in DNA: TGCAGCGTTGACGACGGCAGCGGGGGCTACACCTTC.

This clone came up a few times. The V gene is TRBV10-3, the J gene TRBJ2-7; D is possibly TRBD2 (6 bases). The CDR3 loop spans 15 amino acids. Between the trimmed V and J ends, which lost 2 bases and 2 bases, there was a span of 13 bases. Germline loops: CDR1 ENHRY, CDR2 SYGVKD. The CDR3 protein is CAISEGGDSTYEQYF. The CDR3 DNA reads TGTGCCATCAGTGAGGGCGGGGATAGCACCTACGAGCAGTACTTC.

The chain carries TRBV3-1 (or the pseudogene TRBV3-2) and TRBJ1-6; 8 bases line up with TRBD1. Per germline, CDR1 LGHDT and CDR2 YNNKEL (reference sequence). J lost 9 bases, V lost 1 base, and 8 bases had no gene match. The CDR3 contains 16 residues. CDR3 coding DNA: TGTGCCAGCAGCCAAGTTGCAGGGGGCGTCGGTTCACCCCTCCACTTT. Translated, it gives CASSQVAGGVGSPLHF.

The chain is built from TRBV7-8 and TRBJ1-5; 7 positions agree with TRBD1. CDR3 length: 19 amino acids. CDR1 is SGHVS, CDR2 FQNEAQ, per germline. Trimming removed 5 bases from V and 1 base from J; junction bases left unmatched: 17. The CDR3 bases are TGTGCCAGCAGCCTATCAAGTAAAAAGGGGGCGAGAAGCAATCAGCCCCAGCATTTT. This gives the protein CASSLSSKKGARSNQPQHF.

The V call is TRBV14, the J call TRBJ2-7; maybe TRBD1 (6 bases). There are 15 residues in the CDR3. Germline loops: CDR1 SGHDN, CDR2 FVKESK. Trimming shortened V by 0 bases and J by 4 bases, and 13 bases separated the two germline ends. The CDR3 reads CASSQDGYRAYEQYF. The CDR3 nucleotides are TGTGCCAGCAGCCAAGATGGGTACAGGGCATACGAGCAGTACTTC.

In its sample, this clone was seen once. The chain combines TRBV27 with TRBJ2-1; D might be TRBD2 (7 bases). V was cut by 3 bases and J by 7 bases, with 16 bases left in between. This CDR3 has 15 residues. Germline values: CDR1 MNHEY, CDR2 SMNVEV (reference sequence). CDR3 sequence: CASSFWGGKRNEQFF. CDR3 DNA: TGTGCCAGCAGTTTTTGGGGGGGCAAACGGAATGAGCAGTTCTTC.

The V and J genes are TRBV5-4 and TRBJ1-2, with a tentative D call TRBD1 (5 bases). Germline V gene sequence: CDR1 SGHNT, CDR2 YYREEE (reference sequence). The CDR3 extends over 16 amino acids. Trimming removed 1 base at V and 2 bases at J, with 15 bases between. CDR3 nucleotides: TGTGCCAGCAGCTTGTCCGCGGGACTTGGCAACTATGGCTACACCTTC. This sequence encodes CASSLSAGLGNYGYTF.

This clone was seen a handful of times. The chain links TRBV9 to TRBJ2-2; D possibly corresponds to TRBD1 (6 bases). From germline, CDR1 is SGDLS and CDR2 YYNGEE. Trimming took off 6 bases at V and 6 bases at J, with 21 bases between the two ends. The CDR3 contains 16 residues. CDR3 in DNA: TGTGCCAGCATCCGGAGGCAGGGGAGCGGTGCCGGGGAGCTGTTTTTT. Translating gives CASIRRQGSGAGELFF.

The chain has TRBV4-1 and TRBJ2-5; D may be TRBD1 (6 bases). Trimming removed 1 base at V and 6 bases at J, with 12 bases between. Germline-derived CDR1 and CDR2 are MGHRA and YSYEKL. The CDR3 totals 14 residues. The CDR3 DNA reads TGCGCCAGCAGCCAAGTTTCACAGGGACAGACCCAGTACTTC. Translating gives CASSQVSQGQTQYF.

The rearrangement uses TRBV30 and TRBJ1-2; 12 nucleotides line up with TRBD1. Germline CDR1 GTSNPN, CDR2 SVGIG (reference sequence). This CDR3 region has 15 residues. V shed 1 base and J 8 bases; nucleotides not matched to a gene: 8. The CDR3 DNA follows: TGTGCCTGGAGTGCGTCCGGGACAGGGGGCTGGGGCTACACCTTC. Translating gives CAWSASGTGGWGYTF.

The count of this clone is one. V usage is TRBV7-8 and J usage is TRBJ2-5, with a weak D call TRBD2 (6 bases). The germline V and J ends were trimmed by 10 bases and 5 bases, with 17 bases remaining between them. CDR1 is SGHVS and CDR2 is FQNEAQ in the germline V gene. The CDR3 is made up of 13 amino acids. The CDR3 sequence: CATHGGLGETQYF. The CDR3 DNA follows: TGTGCCACCCACGGGGGTTTGGGGGAGACCCAGTACTTC.

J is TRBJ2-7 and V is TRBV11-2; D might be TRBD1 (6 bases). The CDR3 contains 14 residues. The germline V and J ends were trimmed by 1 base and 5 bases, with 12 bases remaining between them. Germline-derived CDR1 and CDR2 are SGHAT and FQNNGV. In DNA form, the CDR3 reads TGTGCCAGCAGCTTAGGACTCCGGGACAACGAGCAGTACGTC. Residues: CASSLGLRDNEQYV.

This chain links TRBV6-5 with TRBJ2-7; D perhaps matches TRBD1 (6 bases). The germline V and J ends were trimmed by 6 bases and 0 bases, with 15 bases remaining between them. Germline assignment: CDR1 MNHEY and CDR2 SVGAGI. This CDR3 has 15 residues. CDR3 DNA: TGTGCCAGCAGCAGCGGATGGGGGCCCTCCTACGAGCAGTACGTC. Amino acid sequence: CASSSGWGPSYEQYV.

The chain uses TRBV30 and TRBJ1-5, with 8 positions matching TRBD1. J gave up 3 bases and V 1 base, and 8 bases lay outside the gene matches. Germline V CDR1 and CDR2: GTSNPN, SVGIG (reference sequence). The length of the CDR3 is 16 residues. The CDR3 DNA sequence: TGTGCCTGGAGTGGTGGACAGGGCTTTGACAATCAGCCCCAGCATTTT. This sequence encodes CAWSGGQGFDNQPQHF.

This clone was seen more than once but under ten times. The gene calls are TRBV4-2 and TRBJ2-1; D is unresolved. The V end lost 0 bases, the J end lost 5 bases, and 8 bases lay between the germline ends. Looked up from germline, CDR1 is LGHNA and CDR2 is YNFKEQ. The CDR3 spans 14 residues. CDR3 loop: CASSQERGDNEQFF. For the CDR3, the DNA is TGTGCCAGCAGCCAAGAGAGAGGCGACAATGAGCAGTTCTTC.

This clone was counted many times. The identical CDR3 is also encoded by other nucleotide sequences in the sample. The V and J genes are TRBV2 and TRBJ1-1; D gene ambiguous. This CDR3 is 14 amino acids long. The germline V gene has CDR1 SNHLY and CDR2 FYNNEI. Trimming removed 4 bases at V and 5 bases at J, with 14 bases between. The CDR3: CASSVDLSGTEAFF. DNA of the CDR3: TGTGCCAGCAGTGTCGACTTAAGTGGGACTGAAGCTTTCTTT.

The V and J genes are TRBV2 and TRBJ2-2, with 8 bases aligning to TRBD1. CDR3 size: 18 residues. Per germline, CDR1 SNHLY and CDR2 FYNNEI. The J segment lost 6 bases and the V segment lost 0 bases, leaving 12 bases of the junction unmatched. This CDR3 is CASSEAIGQGRLSGELFF. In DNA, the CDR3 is TGTGCCAGCAGTGAAGCTATTGGACAGGGTCGTTTGTCCGGGGAGCTGTTTTTT.

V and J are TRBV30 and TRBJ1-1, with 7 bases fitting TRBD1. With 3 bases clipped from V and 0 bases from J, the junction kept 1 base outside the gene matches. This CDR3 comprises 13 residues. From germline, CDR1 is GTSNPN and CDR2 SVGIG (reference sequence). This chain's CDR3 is CAWRGQMNTEAFF. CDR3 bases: TGTGCCTGGAGGGGACAGATGAACACTGAAGCTTTCTTT.

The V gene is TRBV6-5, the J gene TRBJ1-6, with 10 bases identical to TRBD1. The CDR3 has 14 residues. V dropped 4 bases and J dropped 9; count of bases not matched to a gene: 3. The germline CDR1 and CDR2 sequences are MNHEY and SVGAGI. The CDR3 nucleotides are TGTGCCAGCAGTTTAGGGACAGGGGCTTCACCCCTCCACTTT. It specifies CASSLGTGASPLHF.

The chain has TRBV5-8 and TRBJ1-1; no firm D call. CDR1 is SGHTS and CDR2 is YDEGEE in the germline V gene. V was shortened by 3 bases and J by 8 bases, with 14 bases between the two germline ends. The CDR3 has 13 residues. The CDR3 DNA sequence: TGTGCCAGCAGCTCGGGTCGGGGTCCAGAAGCTTTCTTT. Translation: CASSSGRGPEAFF.

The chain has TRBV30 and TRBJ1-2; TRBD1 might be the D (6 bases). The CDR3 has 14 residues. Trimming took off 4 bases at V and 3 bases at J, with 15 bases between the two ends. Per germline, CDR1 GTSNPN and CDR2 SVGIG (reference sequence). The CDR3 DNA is TGTGCCTGGACCTCTCGGGGACACTACTATGGCTACACCTTC. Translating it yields CAWTSRGHYYGYTF.

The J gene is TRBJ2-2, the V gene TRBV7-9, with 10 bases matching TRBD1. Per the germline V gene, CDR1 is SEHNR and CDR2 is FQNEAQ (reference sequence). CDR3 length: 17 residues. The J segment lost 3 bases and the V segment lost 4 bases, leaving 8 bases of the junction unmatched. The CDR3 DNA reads TGTGCCAGCAGCTCTATAGGGGACAGGGGATACACCGGGGAGCTGTTTTTT. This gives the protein CASSSIGDRGYTGELFF.

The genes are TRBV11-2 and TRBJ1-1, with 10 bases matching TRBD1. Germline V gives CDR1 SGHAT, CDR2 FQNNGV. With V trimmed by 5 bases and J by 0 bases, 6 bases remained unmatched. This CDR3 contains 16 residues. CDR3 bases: TGTGCCAGCAGCCTGGACAGGGGGGCCTTGAACACTGAAGCTTTCTTT. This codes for CASSLDRGALNTEAFF.

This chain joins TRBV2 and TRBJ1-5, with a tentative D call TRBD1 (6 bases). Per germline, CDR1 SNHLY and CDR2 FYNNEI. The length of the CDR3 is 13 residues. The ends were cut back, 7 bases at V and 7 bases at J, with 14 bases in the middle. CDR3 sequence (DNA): TGTGCCAGCAATACACAGGGAGGGCAGCCCCAGCATTTT. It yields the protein CASNTQGGQPQHF.